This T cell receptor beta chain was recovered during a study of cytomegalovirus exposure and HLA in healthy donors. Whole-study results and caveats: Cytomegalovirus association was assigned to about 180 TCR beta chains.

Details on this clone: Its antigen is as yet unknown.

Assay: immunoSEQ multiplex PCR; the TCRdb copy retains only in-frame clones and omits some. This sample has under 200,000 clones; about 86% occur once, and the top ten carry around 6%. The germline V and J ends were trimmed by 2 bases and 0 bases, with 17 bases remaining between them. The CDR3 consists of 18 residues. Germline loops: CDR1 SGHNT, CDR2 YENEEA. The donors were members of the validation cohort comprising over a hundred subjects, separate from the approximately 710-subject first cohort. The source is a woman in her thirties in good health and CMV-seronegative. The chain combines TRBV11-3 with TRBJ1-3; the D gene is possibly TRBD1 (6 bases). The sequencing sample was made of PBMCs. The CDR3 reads CASSLMSRTARSGNTIYF. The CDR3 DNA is TGTGCCAGCAGCTTAATGTCCCGGACAGCCCGCTCTGGAAACACCATATATTTT. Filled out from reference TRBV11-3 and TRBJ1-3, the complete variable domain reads EAGVVQSPRYKIIEKKQPVAFWCNPISGHNTLYWYLQNLGQGPELLIRYENEEAVDDSQLPKDRFSAERLKGVDSTLKIQPAELGDSAVYLCASSLMSRTARSGNTIYFGEGSWLTVV.